The 20 T cell receptor beta chains reported below all come from one sample, sequenced in a study of T cells in Graves' hyperthyroidism and ophthalmopathy. What was amplified from RNA transcripts were TCR beta CDR3 regions. Primed by the HTBI set, a first-round RT-PCR was run on the TCR CDR3. One entry per CDR3 protein results from TCRdb running MiXCR on the multiplex PCR reads. The data hold 730,000 or so distinct CDR3 sequences, with around 20% observed a single time. What was sequenced was blood. These receptors all come from a woman aged 45-65 years with Graves' hyperthyroidism that later progressed to Graves' ophthalmopathy.

This clonotype was detected a few times. V usage is TRBV5-1 and J usage is TRBJ1-2, with D maybe TRBD1 (5 bases). V was cut by 2 bases and J by 3 bases, with 11 bases left in between. Germline V lookup: CDR1 SGHRS, CDR2 YFSETQ. The CDR3 runs to 14 residues. In nucleotides, the CDR3 is TGCGCCAGCAGCTTCACAGGCAGGGACTATGGCTACACCTTC. As protein: CASSFTGRDYGYTF.

This clonotype has only a few counts. The V call is TRBV10-1, the J call TRBJ2-7; 11 nucleotides align to TRBD1. The CDR3 has 17 amino acids. In germline, CDR1 is WNHNN, CDR2 SYGVQD (reference sequence). Trimming took 5 bases from V and 6 from J; bases not matched to a gene: 15. The CDR3 spells CASSPRRGGQGAGEQYF. In DNA, the CDR3 is TGCGCCAGCAGTCCCCGCAGGGGCGGACAGGGGGCTGGCGAGCAGTACTTC.

This chain joins TRBV27 and TRBJ1-1, with 7 bases fitting TRBD1. CDR1 and CDR2 from the germline V gene are MNHEY and SMNVEV (reference sequence). Losses at the gene ends were 4 bases for V and 8 bases for J; bases not matched to a gene: 4. There are 12 residues in the CDR3. This chain's CDR3 is CASSWQGGEAFF. The CDR3 nucleotides read TGTGCCAGCAGTTGGCAGGGGGGAGAAGCTTTCTTT.

In DNA form, the CDR3 reads TGTGCCAGCAGCTTAGGTCCAGGGGAGCAGCCCCAGCATTTT. It specifies CASSLGPGEQPQHF. This chain connects TRBV7-9 to TRBJ1-5, with D perhaps matching TRBD1 (6 bases). V lost 1 base and J 7 bases, leaving 11 bases between the germline ends. The length of the CDR3 is 14 residues. Germline V gene lookup returns CDR1 SEHNR and CDR2 FQNEAQ (reference sequence).

This clonotype was seen repeatedly, ten times or more. This chain connects TRBV20-1 to TRBJ2-3; D possibly corresponds to TRBD2 (6 bases). Looked up from germline, CDR1 is DFQATT and CDR2 is SNEGSKA (reference sequence). The V and J ends lost 3 bases and 2 bases respectively, with 12 bases between them. CDR3 length equals 14 residues. CDR3 sequence: CSARWRGYTDTQYF. The CDR3 DNA sequence: TGCAGTGCTAGGTGGCGGGGATACACAGATACGCAGTATTTT.

This clonotype has a count of ten or more. This chain links TRBV20-1 with TRBJ1-1; the D is unclear. V lost 7 bases and J lost 8, with 14 bases in between. Germline lookup yields CDR1 DFQATT and CDR2 SNEGSKA (reference sequence). CDR3 length equals 11 residues. The CDR3 loop reads CSVIEIREAFF. CDR3 DNA: TGCAGTGTTATTGAAATCCGAGAAGCTTTCTTT.

This clonotype appeared many times. This chain links TRBV2 with TRBJ2-7, with D tentatively TRBD1 or TRBD2 (5 bases each). The germline V gene encodes CDR1 SNHLY and CDR2 FYNNEI. V lost 6 bases, J lost 0 bases, and 18 bases lay in between. This CDR3 has 16 amino acids. CDR3 region: CASRGLRDESSYEQYF. The CDR3 DNA reads as TGTGCCAGCAGGGGCCTCCGGGACGAGAGCTCCTACGAGCAGTACTTC.

The rearrangement links TRBV6-1 to TRBJ1-5; unclear D gene. The CDR3 length is 12 residues. Per the germline V gene, CDR1 is MNHNS and CDR2 is SASEGT. V was clipped by 4 bases and J by 7 bases, with 8 bases between them. As DNA, the CDR3 is TGTGCCAGCAGTGCGTACCAGCAGCCCCAGCATTTT. Protein sequence: CASSAYQQPQHF.

In nucleotides, the CDR3 is TGTGCCAGCAGTGATAATTGGCGGTCGACGGATGGCTACACCTTC. This codes for CASSDNWRSTDGYTF. The V gene is TRBV2, the J gene TRBJ1-2; no definite D call. The CDR3 covers 15 residues. Trimming shortened V by 3 bases and J by 6 bases, and 17 bases separated the two germline ends. Germline CDR1 and CDR2: SNHLY and FYNNEI. Supplemented by reference TRBV2 and TRBJ1-2, the full variable domain reads EPEVTQTPSHQVTQMGQEVILRCVPISNHLYFYWYRQILGQKVEFLVSFYNNEISEKSEIFDDQFSVERPDGSNFTLKIRSTKLEDSAMYFCASSDNWRSTDGYTFGSGTRLTVV.

This clonotype has more than one count but fewer than ten. The rearrangement uses TRBV6-1 and TRBJ2-7; D possibly corresponds to TRBD1 (6 bases). The CDR3 sequence is 17 residues long. The germline V gene has CDR1 MNHNS and CDR2 SASEGT. Trimming cost V 4 bases and J 1 base, with 20 bases left between them. The CDR3 sequence: CASSAGDAFAGSYEQYF. The CDR3 DNA reads as TGTGCCAGCAGTGCAGGGGACGCCTTCGCTGGGTCCTACGAGCAGTACTTC.

V and J are TRBV7-8 and TRBJ1-4; D is ambiguous. The CDR3 consists of 15 residues. Trimming removed 0 bases at V and 7 bases at J, with 12 bases between. Germline CDR1 and CDR2: SGHVS and FQNEAQ. In nucleotides, the CDR3 is TGTGCCAGCAGCTTAGCGACGGCGGACGCTGAAAAACTGTTTTTT. Its translation is CASSLATADAEKLFF.

Details on this clonotype: A read error may be the cause here, since a much bigger clone is one base away. The J gene is TRBJ1-5, the V gene TRBV27; D remains ambiguous. CDR1 MNHEY and CDR2 SMNVEV come from the germline V gene (reference sequence). This CDR3 has 13 residues. CDR3 loop: CASSDMTNQPQRF. CDR3 sequence (DNA): TGTGCCAGCAGTGATATGACCAATCAGCCCCAGCGTTTT.

This clonotype has a count of ten or more. This rearrangement joins TRBV12-3 or TRBV12-4 to TRBJ2-7, with 8 bases aligning to TRBD1. V lost 5 bases, J lost 5 bases, and 11 bases stayed unmatched. The CDR3 has 15 amino acids. The CDR3 is CASSPPPGGFDEQYF. CDR3 bases: TGTGCCAGCAGTCCGCCCCCAGGGGGCTTCGACGAGCAGTACTTC.

In this sample, this clonotype turned up a few times. This chain connects TRBV7-3 to TRBJ1-5, with D possibly matching TRBD1 (5 bases). The CDR3 contains 14 residues. The ends were cut back, 6 bases at V and 10 bases at J, with 19 bases in the middle. Germline V gives CDR1 SGHTA, CDR2 FQGTGA. The chain's CDR3 is CASRGGCQFNPQHF. The DNA for the CDR3 is TGTGCCAGCAGGGGGGGGTGCCAATTTAATCCCCAGCATTTT.

This clonotype was seen repeatedly, ten times or more. The chain links TRBV18 to TRBJ2-7; TRBD2 matches at 9 bases. The CDR3 sequence is 13 residues long. Germline CDR1 and CDR2: KGHSH and LQKENI. Germline trimming cut 5 bases from V and 7 bases from J; bases unmatched to any gene: 6. Written as DNA, the CDR3 is TGTGCCAGCTCAGAGGGACTAGCAAGAGAGCAGTACTTC. It is translated as CASSEGLAREQYF.

This clonotype has more than one count but fewer than ten. This sequence joins TRBV14 and TRBJ2-3; D possibly uses TRBD1 or TRBD2 (5 bases each). V was trimmed by 1 base and J by 4 bases, leaving 18 bases between them. Germline CDR1 is SGHDN and CDR2 is FVKESK. The CDR3 contains 17 residues. The CDR3 DNA follows: TGTGCCAGCAGCCAAGCAGGGTGGGCAGCGGAGGCAGATACGCAGTATTTT. It is translated as CASSQAGWAAEADTQYF. The complete variable domain, with remaining parts taken from reference TRBV14 and TRBJ2-3, reads EAGVTQFPSHSVIEKGQTVTLRCDPISGHDNLYWYRRVMGKEIKFLLHFVKESKQDESGMPNNRFLAERTGGTYSTLKVQPAELEDSGVYFCASSQAGWAAEADTQYFGPGTRLTVL.

This chain links TRBV10-1 with TRBJ2-2; 11 bases agree with TRBD2. CDR1 and CDR2 (germline): WNHNN, SYGVQD (reference sequence). The CDR3 spans 17 residues. The trim removed 5 bases at V and 4 bases at J, leaving 9 bases unmatched. CDR3 protein: CASSRLAGTMGTGELFF. In DNA form, the CDR3 reads TGCGCCAGCAGTCGACTAGCGGGAACAATGGGCACCGGGGAGCTGTTTTTT.

The V call is TRBV10-3, the J call TRBJ1-2, with 7 bases aligning to TRBD1. The V segment lost 6 bases and the J segment 7 bases; nucleotides outside the gene matches: 11. CDR1 and CDR2 (germline): ENHRY, SYGVKD. CDR3 length: 14 amino acids. CDR3 DNA: TGTGCCATCAGCTCCGGGACAGCGTTGTCTGGCTACACCTTC. Amino acid sequence: CAISSGTALSGYTF.

The chain uses TRBV6-2 or TRBV6-3 and TRBJ2-1; 7 nucleotides match TRBD2. Unmatched junction bases numbered 14, after V lost 7 bases and J lost 8 bases. This CDR3 contains 15 residues. CDR1 and CDR2 (germline): MNHEY, SVGEGT. The DNA for the CDR3 is TGTGCCAGCACCCCGAGGGAGGGGCCTGGCGATGAGCAGTTCTTC. Translating it yields CASTPREGPGDEQFF.

This clonotype was detected a few times. V is TRBV5-4 and J is TRBJ2-5; D is unresolved. The CDR3 is 13 amino acids. V was clipped by 0 bases and J by 5 bases, with 8 bases between them. Germline V gene data show CDR1 as SGHNT and CDR2 as YYREEE (reference sequence). CDR3 sequence (DNA): TGTGCCAGCAGCTTGGGCGGTGTGGAGACCCAGTACTTC. Translating it yields CASSLGGVETQYF.